The 2 T cell receptor beta chains below were found in one sample sequenced in a study of human T cells and chemical hapten exposure. Time point defined: patch test 3, about 24 weeks after DPC sensitization. Treatment indicated: therapeutic diphenylcyclopropenone sensitization with weekly scalp DPC. TCRdb itself ran the RACE reads through MiXCR, one entry per CDR3 protein. The sample has tens of thousands of distinct CDR3 sequences; over 8.5% are singletons. The sequences come from whole blood, collected in connection with sensitization to the hapten diphenylcyclopropenone (DPC). These receptors came from a woman between 50 and 59 years old with alopecia areata. Some clones in this sample may be carry-over from other donors' samples.

This clonotype was counted ten times or more. J is TRBJ2-6 and V is TRBV5-1; TRBD1 aligns across 8 bases. This CDR3 is built from 16 residues. Germline V lookup: CDR1 SGHRS, CDR2 YFSETQ. Trimming at V came to 5 bases and at J to 3 bases, leaving 7 bases not matched to a gene. CDR3 nucleotides: TGCGCCAGCAGTCCCGGACAGGGCGGTGGGGCCAACGTCCTGACTTTC. Translation gives CASSPGQGGGANVLTF.

The sample holds many counts of this clonotype. V gene TRBV3-1 combines with J gene TRBJ1-5, with D unresolved. Germline CDR1 LGHDT, CDR2 YNNKEL (reference sequence). The CDR3 runs 13 residues. V lost 1 base and J lost 6, with 7 bases in between. CDR3 amino acids: CASSQGRRQPQHF. For the CDR3, the DNA is TGTGCCAGCAGCCAAGGACGGCGTCAGCCCCAGCATTTT.